These T cell receptor beta chains were read from a single sample in a study of T cell repertoires in cytomegalovirus infection. Using its own MiXCR run on the reads, TCRdb lists one record per CDR3 protein. The table records some 230,000 distinct CDR3 sequences, approximately 24% of them present only once. Material for sequencing was CD8+ T cells from PBMCs. Receptors were obtained from a human donor in good health (CMV status not recorded). Some clones in this sample may be carry-over from other donors' samples. Each CDR3 is given with its conserved first and last residue. Each record gives: clone size, V gene, CDR3 length, J gene, D gene, CDR3 DNA, CDR3 protein. A D gene is named only where the DNA matches it firmly. Size is omitted from some rows. Given values are once, few, many or a class for expanded clones.

.	TRBV7-3	13	TRBJ2-7	TRBD1	TGTGCCAGCAGCCAGACAGGGTCCCACGAGCAGTACTTC	CASSQTGSHEQYF
many	TRBV7-9	16	TRBJ2-7	TRBD1	TGTGCCAGCAGCTTCGAACCGGGACAGGGATCCTACGAGCAGTACTTC	CASSFEPGQGSYEQYF
.	TRBV7-3	14	TRBJ1-2	.	TGTGCCAGCAGCTTAGGGGGCTTCGGCTATGGCTACACCTTC	CASSLGGFGYGYTF
few	TRBV19	17	TRBJ2-5	TRBD2	TGTGCCAGTAGTATTGGACTAGCGGGAGAGTACCAAGAGACCCAGTACTTC	CASSIGLAGEYQETQYF
few	TRBV6-1	15	TRBJ1-1	TRBD1	TGTGCCAGCAGTTATGACGGGCAGGGGGTTATGGAAGCTTTCTTT	CASSYDGQGVMEAFF
many	TRBV2	14	TRBJ2-3	.	TGTGCCAGCACCAACAGGGACTACACAGATACGCAGTATTTT	CASTNRDYTDTQYF
many	TRBV7-9	15	TRBJ1-5	TRBD1	TGTGCCAGCAGCTTAGGGACAGGGGGCATTCAGCCCCAGCATTTT	CASSLGTGGIQPQHF
.	TRBV7-2	17	TRBJ2-2	TRBD1	TGTGCCAGCAGCTTAGTGATGGGACAGCCGAACACCGGGGAGCTGTTTTTT	CASSLVMGQPNTGELFF
.	TRBV5-4	17	TRBJ2-5	TRBD2	TGTGCCAGCAGCAGGATCCTCAGCGGGGGGGCCCGAGAGACCCAGTACTTC	CASSRILSGGARETQYF
.	TRBV2	15	TRBJ2-1	TRBD1	TGTGCCAGCCATGAGGGGACAGGGGGGACCAATGAGCAGTTCTTC	CASHEGTGGTNEQFF
few	TRBV7-9	13	TRBJ2-2	.	TGTGCCAGCGGCCGGAGCGTCGGCGGGGAGCTGTTTTTT	CASGRSVGGELFF
many	TRBV4-1	17	TRBJ1-2	.	TGCGCCAGCAGCCAAGAGGCCACCGGAGCTTTGTACTATGGCTACACCTTC	CASSQEATGALYYGYTF
.	TRBV30	12	TRBJ1-1	.	TGTGCCTCGGACAGATTGAACACTGAAGCTTTCTTT	CASDRLNTEAFF
many	TRBV7-2	13	TRBJ1-1	.	TGTGCCAGCCAGGGTGTGAGGAACACTGAAGCTTTCTTT	CASQGVRNTEAFF
.	TRBV20-1	13	TRBJ2-1	.	TGCAGTGCTAGAGGACTGGAACACAATGAGCAGTTCTTC	CSARGLEHNEQFF
.	TRBV20-1	12	TRBJ2-7	.	TGCAGTGCTAGCGTCTCGACCTACGAGCAGTACTTC	CSASVSTYEQYF
.	TRBV7-9	13	TRBJ2-7	TRBD1	TGTGCCAGCATCTCCGGGACAGGCTACGAGCAGTACTTC	CASISGTGYEQYF
.	TRBV7-9	16	TRBJ1-1	TRBD1	TGTGCCAGCAGCCCATCGGACAGGGGCGGTAACACTGAAGCTTTCTTT	CASSPSDRGGNTEAFF
.	TRBV6-5	12	TRBJ1-2	.	TGTGCCAGCAGTTACCCAGGACATGGCTACACCTTC	CASSYPGHGYTF
.	TRBV15	14	TRBJ2-2	.	TGTGCCACCAGAAAGACAGGTCTGACCGGGGAGCTGTTTTTT	CATRKTGLTGELFF
few	TRBV19	15	TRBJ1-6	.	TGTGCCAGTAGTACAGGGACCACCTATAATTCACCCCTCCACTTT	CASSTGTTYNSPLHF
few	TRBV29-1	13	TRBJ2-3	TRBD2	TGCAGCGAACTAGCGGGGTCCACAGATACGCAGTATTTT	CSELAGSTDTQYF
few	TRBV5-4	14	TRBJ2-3	.	TGTGCCAGCAGCCTATCTCTAGGACCAGATACGCAGTATTTT	CASSLSLGPDTQYF
many	TRBV20-1	17	TRBJ2-1	TRBD2	TGCAGTGCAAAGAAGATCGGGGCGGGGGGGCTGTACAATGAGCAGTTCTTC	CSAKKIGAGGLYNEQFF
.	TRBV5-1	15	TRBJ1-2	TRBD1	TGCGCCAGCAGCCCCCTCGGACAGGGAAACTATGGCTACACCTTC	CASSPLGQGNYGYTF
.	TRBV7-9	12	TRBJ2-7	.	TGTGCCAGCAGCTTAGATGTCTACGAGCAGTACTTC	CASSLDVYEQYF
few	TRBV12-3/TRBV12-4	16	TRBJ2-1	.	TGTGCCAGCAGTCCGTGGAGGGGCAGGGGTGGGTATGAGCAGTTCTTC	CASSPWRGRGGYEQFF
.	TRBV5-1	15	TRBJ2-7	.	TGCGCCAGCAGCTTGGGAAGGGGCGGCTCCTACGAGCAGTACTTC	CASSLGRGGSYEQYF
.	TRBV2	12	TRBJ2-1	.	TGTGCCAGCACCGACCGGGGAGATGAGCAGTTCTTC	CASTDRGDEQFF
.	TRBV28	14	TRBJ1-1	TRBD1	TGTGCCAGCAGTTACAGGGGGCTTCGGACTGAAGCTTTCTTT	CASSYRGLRTEAFF
many	TRBV7-6	16	TRBJ2-1	.	TGTGCCAGCAGCTTAGCGGGGTCGGCGCTTTTCGATGAGCAGTTCTTC	CASSLAGSALFDEQFF
.	TRBV7-2	15	TRBJ2-3	.	TGTGCCAGCAGCTTAGTGATAGCGGGCACAGATACGCAGTATTTT	CASSLVIAGTDTQYF
many	TRBV7-3	15	TRBJ2-1	TRBD2	TGTGCCAGCAGCTCGCCGGGACTAGCAAGGAATGAGCAGTTCTTC	CASSSPGLARNEQFF
.	TRBV19	15	TRBJ2-1	.	TGTGCCAGTAGTATCCAACAGACTAGCTACAATGAGCAGTTCTTC	CASSIQQTSYNEQFF
few	TRBV7-8	17	TRBJ1-5	.	TGTGCCAGCAGCTTTGACAGGCCGGGCGGTAGCAATCAGCCCCAGCATTTT	CASSFDRPGGSNQPQHF
few	TRBV12-3/TRBV12-4	13	TRBJ2-3	.	TGTGCCAGCAGTCCCTCCTCCGCAGATACGCAGTATTTT	CASSPSSADTQYF
.	TRBV6-5	14	TRBJ2-1	.	TGTGCCAGCAGTTACACGCCGGGACACAATGAGCAGTTCTTC	CASSYTPGHNEQFF
.	TRBV6-6	15	TRBJ1-1	TRBD1	TGTGCCAGCAGTTACTTTGGACAGGGGGCCTCTGAAGCTTTCTTT	CASSYFGQGASEAFF
.	TRBV12-3/TRBV12-4	13	TRBJ1-2	.	TGTGCCAGCAGTTTGCCAGGATACTATGGCTACACCTTC	CASSLPGYYGYTF
.	TRBV12-3/TRBV12-4	14	TRBJ1-1	.	TGTGCCAGCAGCTACGGAGGGACGGGCACTGAAGCTTTCTTT	CASSYGGTGTEAFF
few	TRBV6-5	12	TRBJ1-1	.	TGTGCCAGCACCCCGCTGCGTACTGAAGCTTTCTTT	CASTPLRTEAFF
.	TRBV12-3/TRBV12-4	17	TRBJ2-1	TRBD2	TGTGCCAGCAGTTTGGGACTAGCGGGGGGGTCCTACAATGAGCAGTTCTTC	CASSLGLAGGSYNEQFF
many	TRBV7-6	15	TRBJ2-7	.	TGTGCCAGCAGCTTAGAAGGGGGGGGATCCTACGAGCAGTACTTC	CASSLEGGGSYEQYF